The source of this T cell receptor (beta chain) is a study of cytomegalovirus exposure and HLA in healthy donors. Overall study: Ancestry clustering placed around 80% of approximately 420 genotyped donors in the Caucasian-associated cluster.

Comments on this clone: Its specificity is unknown.

Whole-study findings and limits: Later analysis identified a missense DCLRE1C variant that was linked to TCR beta V- and J-gene trimming.

Per the germline V gene, CDR1 is SGHAT and CDR2 is FQNNGV. The CDR3 totals 12 residues. V was pared by 1 base and J by 7 bases, with 7 bases between. 13 Jbeta primers and 60 Vbeta primers were used for the PCR. Assay: immunoSEQ multiplex PCR; the TCRdb copy retains only in-frame clones and omits some. This table has over 90,000 clones, around 82% appearing once. The sequencing sample was made of PBMCs. The V and J genes are TRBV11-2 and TRBJ1-1; no definite D call. This clonotype originated in a middle-aged man in good health and CMV-seropositive. The CDR3 protein is CASSLVGIEAFF. The CDR3 DNA reads TGTGCCAGCAGCTTAGTCGGGATTGAAGCTTTCTTT.